This T cell receptor beta chain was identified during a study of T cell repertoires and Cas9 in healthy adults. Notes on the study in general: SpCas9-reactive regulatory T cells reportedly mitigated SpCas9-reactive effector T cells in vitro.

The V gene lost 0 bases and the J gene lost 5 bases, with 10 bases spanning the gap. CDR1 and CDR2 (germline): LGHNA, YNFKEQ. CDR3 size: 15 residues. The assay was immunoSEQ multiplex PCR, and TCRdb's table has in-frame clones only and misses some. The sample carries tens of thousands of clones, 80% to 95% recorded once. Details on this clone: What it binds is unknown.

V usage is TRBV4-2 and J usage is TRBJ2-2; no definite D call. The clonotype comes from a human donor in good health. The sequencing sample was made of CD4+ effector T cells (CD127+, CD25-, CD137-, CD154-) from PBMCs; culture status not recorded. The CDR3 protein is CASSQEVLVTGELFF. In nucleotides, the CDR3 is TGTGCCAGCAGCCAAGAAGTCCTAGTTACCGGGGAGCTGTTTTTT.